Below, 3 T cell receptor beta chains from the same sample are listed, as sequenced in a study of shared clonotypes between healthy human individuals. Here immunoSEQ multiplex PCR was the method, and the copy in TCRdb shows in-frame clones only, minus some. This sample has approximately 2,200,000 clones, with approximately 94% found just once. Naive CD8 cells comprised CD45RO-negative, CCR7-positively selected cells, excluding terminally differentiated effector memory CD45RA+ cells. Material for sequencing was naive CD8+ T cells from PBMCs. The origin of the receptors is a man younger than 35 in good health. Some clones in this sample may be carry-over from other donors' samples.

The chain uses TRBV19 and TRBJ2-7; possible D gene TRBD1, 6 bases. The CDR3 has 14 amino acids. V gave up 7 bases and J gave up 2 bases, with 15 bases separating them. CDR1 LNHDA and CDR2 SQIVND come from the germline V gene (reference sequence). CDR3 in DNA: TGTGCCAGTAATCTCTGGGACAATGCCTACGAGCAGTACTTC. Residues: CASNLWDNAYEQYF.

The table lists this clone with a count of one. The chain carries TRBV6-6 and TRBJ2-7; tentatively, D is TRBD1 or TRBD2 (5 bases each). V lost 6 bases to trimming and J lost 6 bases, with 18 bases between them. The germline V gene has CDR1 MNHNY and CDR2 SVGAGI (reference sequence). The CDR3 runs to 14 residues. The CDR3 sequence: CASSPSGRPSEQYF. CDR3 in DNA: TGTGCCAGCAGCCCCTCGGGGCGGCCCTCCGAGCAGTACTTC.

The J gene is TRBJ2-1, the V gene TRBV7-9, with D tentatively TRBD2 (5 bases). V lost 2 bases, J lost 5 bases, and 13 bases lay in between. Germline V gene lookup returns CDR1 SEHNR and CDR2 FQNEAQ (reference sequence). The CDR3 extends over 15 amino acids. The CDR3 DNA follows: TGTGCCAGCAGCTTATGGCTAGAGGGTAACAATGAGCAGTTCTTC. Translation: CASSLWLEGNNEQFF.